This T cell receptor (beta chain) derives from a study of blood T cell repertoires in COVID-19. Study background: Spain, Italy and the United States supplied samples that represented acute and convalescent COVID-19.

Only in-frame clones appear in the TCRdb table, and some are missing; sequencing was by immunoSEQ multiplex PCR. The data contain around 300,000 clones, more than 75% of them seen just once; the ten biggest clones take up approximately 2%. Germline lookup yields CDR1 SNHLY and CDR2 FYNNEI. V lost 6 bases and J 7 bases, leaving 16 bases between the germline ends. This CDR3 has 14 residues. The V call is TRBV2, the J call TRBJ1-5; a possible D gene is TRBD1 (6 bases). The sequence was collected from a woman aged 25-40 years who had recovered from COVID-19. The sequenced sample was peripheral blood. This CDR3 reads CASSYLTGEQPQHF. The DNA of the CDR3 is TGTGCCAGCAGCTACTTGACAGGTGAACAGCCCCAGCATTTT.